These 17 T cell receptor beta chains share one sample of origin, sequenced in a study of OX40 agonist ivuxolimab in advanced cancers. Sequencing was performed with immunoSEQ multiplex PCR; in TCRdb, only in-frame clones are kept and a portion is missing. The sample has about 98,000 clones, 85% to 95% seen once. Specimen: CD4+ or CD8+ T cells sorted from blood, collected in a trial of the OX40 agonist ivuxolimab. The receptors come from an adult with an advanced solid tumor such as melanoma, head and neck, liver or kidney cancer.

V usage is TRBV7-3 and J usage is TRBJ2-6; no reliable D call. Trimming removed 2 bases from V and 3 bases from J, with 8 bases in between. In germline, CDR1 is SGHTA, CDR2 FQGTGA. This CDR3 comprises 15 residues. In DNA, the CDR3 is TGTGCCAGCAGCTTAGTCTTACGTGGGGCCAACGTCCTGACTTTC. Its protein is CASSLVLRGANVLTF. Complete variable domain (other parts from reference TRBV7-3 and TRBJ2-6): GAGVSQTPSNKVTEKGKYVELRCDPISGHTALYWYRQSLGQGPEFLIYFQGTGAADDSGLPNDRFFAVRPEGSVSTLKIQRTERGDSAVYLCASSLVLRGANVLTFGAGSRLTVL.

This chain uses TRBV7-2 with TRBJ2-1; D possibly corresponds to TRBD2 (6 bases). Germline V CDR1 and CDR2: SGHTA, FQGNSA. V was cut by 1 base and J by 4 bases, with 11 bases left in between. There are 15 residues in the CDR3. The CDR3 sequence is CASSLGRGIYNEQFF. The CDR3 nucleotides read TGTGCCAGCAGCTTAGGACGCGGGATATACAATGAGCAGTTCTTC.

About this clone: Other nucleotide sequences from this sample produce the same CDR3. This CDR3 reads CASSLQGETQYF. The CDR3 DNA follows: TGCGCCAGCAGCTTGCAAGGAGAGACCCAGTACTTC. V and J are TRBV5-1 and TRBJ2-5, with D unclear. Germline assignment: CDR1 SGHRS and CDR2 YFSETQ. Trimming took 1 base from V and 4 from J, leaving 5 bases between them. The CDR3 has 12 residues.

CDR3 region: CASSLQYRDRGRYEQYF. The CDR3 DNA is TGTGCCAGCAGCTTACAGTACCGGGACAGGGGGCGGTACGAGCAGTACTTC. This chain joins TRBV11-2 and TRBJ2-7, with 12 bases aligning to TRBD1. CDR1 is SGHAT, CDR2 FQNNGV, per germline. The CDR3 is 17 amino acids. The junction had 9 bases not matched to a gene; V was cut back by 2 bases and J by 4 bases.

The J gene is TRBJ1-2, the V gene TRBV9, with 9 bases lining up with TRBD1. Germline assignment: CDR1 SGDLS and CDR2 YYNGEE. The CDR3 sequence is 14 residues long. V was pared by 4 bases and J by 4 bases, with 5 bases of the junction left unmatched. The CDR3 DNA is TGTGCCAGCAGCCCAGAGGACAGGGGCTATGGCTACACCTTC. Its translation: CASSPEDRGYGYTF. The full variable domain, rest sourced from reference TRBV9 and TRBJ1-2, is DSGVTQTPKHLITATGQRVTLRCSPRSGDLSVYWYQQSLDQGLQFLIQYYNGEERAKGNILERFSAQQFPDLHSELNLSSLELGDSALYFCASSPEDRGYGYTFGSGTRLTVV.

The chain combines TRBV20-1 with TRBJ2-1; the D is unclear. Trimming left V 2 bases short and J 4 bases short, with 3 bases between. The CDR3 sequence is 11 residues long. Germline-derived CDR1 and CDR2 are DFQATT and SNEGSKA (reference sequence). This CDR3 is CSARPYNEQFF. The DNA for the CDR3 is TGCAGTGCTAGACCTTACAATGAGCAGTTCTTC.

The chain links TRBV28 to TRBJ2-6, with TRBD1 identical over 7 bases. Germline V gene lookup returns CDR1 MDHEN and CDR2 SYDVKM. Trimming removed 5 bases from V and 0 bases from J; junction bases left unmatched: 10. The CDR3 has 18 amino acids. The CDR3 region has the DNA TGTGCCAGCAGTACTCAGGACAGGAGAAGCTCTGGGGCCAACGTCCTGACTTTC. It is translated as CASSTQDRRSSGANVLTF.

The gene calls are TRBV12-5 and TRBJ2-1; 9 bases agree with TRBD2. Trimming removed 2 bases from V and 0 bases from J; junction bases left unmatched: 2. The CDR3 is 16 amino acids. The germline V gene encodes CDR1 LGHNT and CDR2 FRNRAP. The CDR3 DNA sequence: TGTGCTAGTGGTTTGAATAGCGGGAGCTCCTACAATGAGCAGTTCTTC. This gives the protein CASGLNSGSSYNEQFF.

V usage is TRBV12-5 and J usage is TRBJ1-2, with 7 positions matching TRBD1. Looked up from germline, CDR1 is LGHNT and CDR2 is FRNRAP. With V trimmed by 1 base and J by 6 bases, 5 bases remained unmatched. The CDR3 sequence is 14 residues long. CDR3 sequence (DNA): TGTGCTAGTGGTTTGGGGGGGACAGTGGATGGCTACACCTTC. Translating gives CASGLGGTVDGYTF.

V usage is TRBV7-3 and J usage is TRBJ2-1; perhaps TRBD2 as D (5 bases). The length of the CDR3 is 17 residues. V dropped 1 base and J dropped 7 bases, with 20 bases sitting between them. CDR1 is SGHTA and CDR2 is FQGTGA in the germline V gene. CDR3 amino acids: CASSLMAGVVSRNEQFF. The CDR3 bases are TGTGCCAGCAGCTTAATGGCGGGCGTTGTATCGAGGAATGAGCAGTTCTTC.

Concerning this clone: This sample also contains other DNA sequences that code for the same CDR3. The chain uses TRBV18 and TRBJ1-5, with D perhaps TRBD1 (6 bases). There are 14 residues in the CDR3. Germline CDR1 and CDR2: KGHSH and LQKENI. V gave up 3 bases and J gave up 2 bases, with 8 bases separating them. The CDR3 DNA reads as TGTGCCAGCTCACCCCGACAGGGCAATCAGCCCCAGCATTTT. Translated, it gives CASSPRQGNQPQHF.

This clone was detected once. V and J are TRBV5-4 and TRBJ2-7, with D perhaps matching TRBD2 (5 bases). Germline V gives CDR1 SGHNT, CDR2 YYREEE (reference sequence). V gave up 1 base and J gave up 0 bases, with 11 bases separating them. This CDR3 region has 15 residues. In DNA, the CDR3 is TGTGCCAGCAGCTTGCCCTTCACTAGCTCCTACGAGCAGTACTTC. It is translated as CASSLPFTSSYEQYF.

The chain carries TRBV5-1 and TRBJ2-1, with 8 bases fitting TRBD1. CDR3 length: 16 amino acids. Trimming removed 0 bases from V and 8 bases from J; junction bases left unmatched: 10. CDR1 and CDR2 (germline): SGHRS, YFSETQ. The CDR3 spells CASSLEGQGKGDEQFF. Written as DNA, the CDR3 is TGCGCCAGCAGCTTGGAAGGACAGGGTAAAGGCGATGAGCAGTTCTTC.

This clone occurred a few times. The chain links TRBV9 to TRBJ1-4, with TRBD1 identical over 10 bases. Germline CDR1 reads SGDLS; CDR2 reads YYNGEE. Trimming took 1 base from V and 6 from J; bases not matched to a gene: 9. The CDR3 spans 17 residues. CDR3 in DNA: TGTGCCAGCAGCGTAAGGGCATCCGGGACAGGGGATGAAAAACTGTTTTTT. Amino acid sequence: CASSVRASGTGDEKLFF.

This chain links TRBV2 with TRBJ1-5; D uncertain. The germline V gene encodes CDR1 SNHLY and CDR2 FYNNEI. CDR3 length equals 13 residues. The V end lost 3 bases, the J end lost 3 bases, and 6 bases lay between the germline ends. The CDR3 reads CASSDRYNQPQHF. The DNA of the CDR3 is TGTGCCAGCAGTGACCGTTACAATCAGCCCCAGCATTTT.

The gene calls are TRBV4-1 and TRBJ1-6; no definite D call. V lost 6 bases and J 4 bases, leaving 16 bases between the germline ends. This CDR3 region has 16 residues. CDR1 and CDR2 (germline): MGHRA, YSYEKL. CDR3 amino acids: CASSHNRVLYNSPLHF. The CDR3 nucleotides are TGCGCCAGCAGTCATAATCGGGTCCTATATAATTCACCCCTCCACTTT.

This clone was recorded once. The chain uses TRBV20-1 and TRBJ1-3; no definite D call. This CDR3 has 11 residues. Germline V gene data show CDR1 as DFQATT and CDR2 as SNEGSKA (reference sequence). Between the trimmed V and J ends, which lost 3 bases and 1 base, there was a span of 1 base. The chain's CDR3 is CSASSGNTIYF. The CDR3, as DNA: TGCAGTGCTAGTTCTGGAAACACCATATATTTT.